Described below is a single TCR beta chain sequence and its context. This sample is drawn from a study of blood T cell repertoires in COVID-19. In the study overall: Donors in the United States, Italy and Spain gave samples during acute or convalescent COVID-19. The cDNA or gDNA used as material had been derived from T cells, B-cell-depleted T cells, or PBMCs.

The V and J ends lost 5 bases and 2 bases respectively, with 10 bases between them. Per germline, CDR1 SNHLY and CDR2 FYNNEI. The CDR3 length is 14 residues. Authors' processing steps: Amplification from reference gene primers served as the basis for estimated nucleated cell counts. Profiling relied on immunoSEQ multiplex PCR, and the TCRdb table lists in-frame clones only, not all of them. The V and J calls and the clone size are those of that table, but D and trimming were determined from the DNA. The table shows some 90,000 clones, with 86% occurring only once. Input material: peripheral blood. The chain carries TRBV2 and TRBJ1-3; D might be TRBD1 (5 bases). The origin of this receptor is a woman of 80 years or more with acute or convalescent COVID-19. CDR3 DNA sequence: TGTGCCAGCAGTACCGACAGTCCTGGAAACACCATATATTTT. Protein product: CASSTDSPGNTIYF.